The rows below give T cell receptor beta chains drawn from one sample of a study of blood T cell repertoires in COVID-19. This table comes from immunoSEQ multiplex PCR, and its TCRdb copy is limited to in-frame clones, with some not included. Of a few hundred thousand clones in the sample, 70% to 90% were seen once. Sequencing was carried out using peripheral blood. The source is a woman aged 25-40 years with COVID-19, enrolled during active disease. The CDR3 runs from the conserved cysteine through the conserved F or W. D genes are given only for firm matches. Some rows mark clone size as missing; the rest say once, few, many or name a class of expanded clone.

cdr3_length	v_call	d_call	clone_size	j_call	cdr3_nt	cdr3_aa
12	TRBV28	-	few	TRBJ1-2	TGTGCCAGCAGTGGTCCTAGGGGGTACTACACCTTC	CASSGPRGYYTF
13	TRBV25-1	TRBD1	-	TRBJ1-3	TGTGCCAGCAGCCGGGACAGAAGAAACACCATATATTTT	CASSRDRRNTIYF
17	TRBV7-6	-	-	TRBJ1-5	TGTGCCAGCAGCTCAAACCGGTTACAGGGAAGCAATCAGCCCCAGCATTTT	CASSSNRLQGSNQPQHF
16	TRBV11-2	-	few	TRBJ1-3	TGTGCCAGCAGCTTAGATACCCGCGCACCCGGAAACACCATATATTTT	CASSLDTRAPGNTIYF
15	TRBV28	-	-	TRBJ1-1	TGTGCCAGCAGCAGTTTTGCAAGCGGGGTAACTGAAGCTTTCTTT	CASSSFASGVTEAFF
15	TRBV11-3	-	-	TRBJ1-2	TGTGCCAGCAGCCCGGCGGGGGACTCTAACTATGGCTACACCTTC	CASSPAGDSNYGYTF
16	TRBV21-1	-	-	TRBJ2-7	TGTGCCAGCAGCAAAGACAGGGAGACACAAACCTACGAGCAGTACTTC	CASSKDRETQTYEQYF
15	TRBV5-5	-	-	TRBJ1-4	TGTGCCAGCAGCTCTAGTCCTACAGGGTACGAAAAACTGTTTTTT	CASSSSPTGYEKLFF
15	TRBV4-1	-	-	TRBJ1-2	TGCGCCAGCAGCCAAGCCCTTATAGAGCGGAGGGGCTACACCTTC	CASSQALIERRGYTF
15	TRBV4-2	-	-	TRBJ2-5	TGTGCCAGCAGCCAAGATAACAGACACAAAGAGACCCAGTACTTC	CASSQDNRHKETQYF
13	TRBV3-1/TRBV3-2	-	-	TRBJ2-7	TGTGCCAGCAGCTATTCGCTCTCGGACGAGCAGTACTTC	CASSYSLSDEQYF
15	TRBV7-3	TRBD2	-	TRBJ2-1	TGTGCCAGCAGCTTAATGGCGGGGGGGCCAATTGAGCAGTTCTTC	CASSLMAGGPIEQFF
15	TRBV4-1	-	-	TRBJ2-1	TGCGCCAGCAGCCAAGACAGGGGCCTGTACAATGAGCAGTTCTTC	CASSQDRGLYNEQFF
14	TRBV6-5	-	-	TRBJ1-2	TGTGCCAGCAGTTACTCGGGGGGGGAATCTGGCTACACCTTC	CASSYSGGESGYTF
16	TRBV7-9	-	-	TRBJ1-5	TGTGCCAGCAGCCCAGGGGTGCAGGGAAGCAATCAGCCCCAGCATTTT	CASSPGVQGSNQPQHF
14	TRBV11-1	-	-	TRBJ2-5	TGTGCCAGCAGCTTCCGGGAGTACCAAGAGACCCAGTACTTC	CASSFREYQETQYF
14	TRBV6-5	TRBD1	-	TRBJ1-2	TGTGCCAGCACTCGGACAGGGAATGACTATGGCTACACCTTC	CASTRTGNDYGYTF
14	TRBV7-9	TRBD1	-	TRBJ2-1	TGTGCCAGCAGCTTATCGACAGGGGATAATGAGCAGTTCTTC	CASSLSTGDNEQFF
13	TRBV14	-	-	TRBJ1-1	TGTGCCAGCAGCCAGAACCGGGATCTTGAAGCTTTCTTT	CASSQNRDLEAFF
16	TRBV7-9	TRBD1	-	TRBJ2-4	TGTGCCAGCAGCTCCAATTCACAGGGGGCAAGGAACATTCAGTACTTC	CASSSNSQGARNIQYF
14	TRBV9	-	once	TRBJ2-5	TGTGCCAGCGGCCCCGGGTCGGTTCAAGAGACCCAGTACTTC	CASGPGSVQETQYF
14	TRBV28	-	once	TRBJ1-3	TGTGCCAGCAGTTTAGGCGCAGGTGGAAACACCATATATTTT	CASSLGAGGNTIYF
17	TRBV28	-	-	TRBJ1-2	TGTGCCAGCAGTTCTCCCCCCCCTAGGACATCTAACTATGGCTACACCTTC	CASSSPPPRTSNYGYTF
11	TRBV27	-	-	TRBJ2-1	TGTGCCAGCTCCCTAGGACAGACGCAGTTCTTC	CASSLGQTQFF
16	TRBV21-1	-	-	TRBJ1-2	TGTGCCAGCAGCTGCAGGGGGCCAGGGGCTCACTATGGCTACACTTTC	CASSCRGPGAHYGYTF
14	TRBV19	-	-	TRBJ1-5	TGTGCCAGTAGTGGAGGGGCGCTCCCTCAGCCCCAGCATTTT	CASSGGALPQPQHF
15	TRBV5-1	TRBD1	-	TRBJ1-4	TGCGCCAGCAGCCACGGAGGGGGCGTCAATGAAAAACTGTTTTTT	CASSHGGGVNEKLFF
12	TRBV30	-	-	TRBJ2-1	TGTGCCTGGACGCCGGGCGGGAATGAGCAGTTCTTC	CAWTPGGNEQFF
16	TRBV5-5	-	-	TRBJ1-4	TGTGCCAGCAGACTACCTTCATTAACGGCTAATGAAAAACTGTTTTTT	CASRLPSLTANEKLFF
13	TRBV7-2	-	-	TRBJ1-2	TGTGCCAGCAGCTCAACCAGAGGATATGGCTACACCTTC	CASSSTRGYGYTF
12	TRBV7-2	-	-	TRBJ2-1	TGTGCCAGCAGCCGAAAGGGGAATGAGCAGTTCTTC	CASSRKGNEQFF
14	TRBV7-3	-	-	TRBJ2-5	TGTGCCAGCAGCTTATATGGCAGGGGTGAGACCCAGTACTTC	CASSLYGRGETQYF
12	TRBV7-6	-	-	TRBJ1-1	TGTGCCAGCAGCTTAGGAGGGTCTGAAGCTTTCTTT	CASSLGGSEAFF
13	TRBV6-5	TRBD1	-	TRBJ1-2	TGTGCCAGCAGGCAGACAGGGAGGTATGGCTACACCTTC	CASRQTGRYGYTF
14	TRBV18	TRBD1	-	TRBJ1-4	TGTGCCAGCTCACCCCGGGACAGTGGCGAAAAACTGTTTTTT	CASSPRDSGEKLFF
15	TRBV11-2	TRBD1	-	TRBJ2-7	TGTGCCAGCAGCTTATATTGGGGACAGGGCGTCGAGCAGTACTTC	CASSLYWGQGVEQYF
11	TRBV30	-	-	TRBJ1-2	TGTGCCCACCGGGGGTGGTATGGCTACACCTTC	CAHRGWYGYTF
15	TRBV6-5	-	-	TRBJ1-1	TGTGCCAGCAGTTACTCGACAGGAGAAAACACTGAAGCTTTCTTT	CASSYSTGENTEAFF
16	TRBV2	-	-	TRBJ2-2	TGTGCCAGCAGTGAAAGCGGAACCTCGAACACCGGGGAGCTGTTTTTT	CASSESGTSNTGELFF
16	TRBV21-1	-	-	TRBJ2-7	TGTGCCAGCAGAAAGAGCCGGGACTATCTTTCCTACGAGCAGTACTTC	CASRKSRDYLSYEQYF
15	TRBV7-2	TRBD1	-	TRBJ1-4	TGTGCCAGCAGCTTAAACAGGGGGCAGGGTGAAAAACTGTTTTTT	CASSLNRGQGEKLFF
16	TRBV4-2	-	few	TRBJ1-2	TGTGCCAGCAGCCAAGATAAGTCGGGCAGGGTTAATGGCTACACCTTC	CASSQDKSGRVNGYTF
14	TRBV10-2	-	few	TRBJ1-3	TGCGCCAGCAACCTAGACAGTTCTGGAAACACCATATATTTT	CASNLDSSGNTIYF
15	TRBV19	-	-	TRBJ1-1	TGTGCCAGTAGTCCCCGGGGAGGGGTTGGCACTGAAGCTTTCTTT	CASSPRGGVGTEAFF
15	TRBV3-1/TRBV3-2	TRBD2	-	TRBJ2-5	TGTGCCAGCAGCCACCATGGACTAGCCCAAGAGACCCAGTACTTC	CASSHHGLAQETQYF
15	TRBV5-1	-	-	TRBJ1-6	TGCGCCAGCAGCCCCCGGACGGGAACGGATTCACCCCTCCACTTT	CASSPRTGTDSPLHF
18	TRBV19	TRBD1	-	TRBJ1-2	TGTGCCAGTAGTTCCGCACCGGGACAGGGGGCCATAGTGGTTGGCTACACCTTC	CASSSAPGQGAIVVGYTF
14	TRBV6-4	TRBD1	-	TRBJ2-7	TGTGCCAGCAGTGTTCTAGGGGGCTCTAGCGAGCAGTACTTC	CASSVLGGSSEQYF
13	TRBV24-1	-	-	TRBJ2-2	TGTGCCACCGGTTTTGGGGCCACCGGGGAGCTGTTTTTT	CATGFGATGELFF
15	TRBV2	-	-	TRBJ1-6	TGTGCCAGCAGCCAACTTTTTGTGGATAATTCACCCCTCCACTTT	CASSQLFVDNSPLHF
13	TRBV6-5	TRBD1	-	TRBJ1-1	TGTGCCAGCAGTCGACAGGGGAACACTGAAGCTTTCTTT	CASSRQGNTEAFF
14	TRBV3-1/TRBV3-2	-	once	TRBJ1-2	TGTGCCAGCAGCCAAGCCTCACAGCCCTGCGGCTACACCTTC	CASSQASQPCGYTF
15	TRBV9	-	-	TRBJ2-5	TGTGCCAGCAGCGCCAGGGGGGAGATCGGAGAGACCCAGTACTTC	CASSARGEIGETQYF